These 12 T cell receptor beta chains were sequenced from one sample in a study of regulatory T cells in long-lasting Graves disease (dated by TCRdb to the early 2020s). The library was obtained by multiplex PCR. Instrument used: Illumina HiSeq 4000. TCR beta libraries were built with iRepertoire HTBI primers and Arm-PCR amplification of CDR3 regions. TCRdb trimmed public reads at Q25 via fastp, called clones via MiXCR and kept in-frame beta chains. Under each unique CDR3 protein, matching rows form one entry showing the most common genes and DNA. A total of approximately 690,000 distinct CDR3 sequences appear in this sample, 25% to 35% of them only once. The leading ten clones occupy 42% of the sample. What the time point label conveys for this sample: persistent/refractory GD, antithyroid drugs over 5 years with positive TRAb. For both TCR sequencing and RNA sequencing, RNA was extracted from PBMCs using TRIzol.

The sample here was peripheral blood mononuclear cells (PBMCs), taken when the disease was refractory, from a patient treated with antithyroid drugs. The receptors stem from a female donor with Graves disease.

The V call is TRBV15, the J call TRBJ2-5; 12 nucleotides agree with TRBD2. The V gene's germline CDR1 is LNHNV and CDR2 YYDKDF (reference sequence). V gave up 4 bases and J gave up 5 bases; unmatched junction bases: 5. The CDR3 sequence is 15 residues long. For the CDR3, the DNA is TGTGCCACCAGCAAGACTAGCGGGAGTTTGGAGACCCAGTACTTC. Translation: CATSKTSGSLETQYF.

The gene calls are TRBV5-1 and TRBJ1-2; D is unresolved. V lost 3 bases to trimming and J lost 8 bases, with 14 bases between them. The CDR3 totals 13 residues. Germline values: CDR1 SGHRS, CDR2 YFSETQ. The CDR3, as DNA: TGCGCCAGCAGCTCGTCCCCTAGCGGGGGCTACACCTTC. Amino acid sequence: CASSSSPSGGYTF.

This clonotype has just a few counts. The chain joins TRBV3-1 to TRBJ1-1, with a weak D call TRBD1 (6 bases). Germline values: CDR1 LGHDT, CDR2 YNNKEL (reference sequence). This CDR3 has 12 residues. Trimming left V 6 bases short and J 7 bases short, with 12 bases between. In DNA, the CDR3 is TGTGCCAGCAGTCAGACAGGCCTTGAAGCTTTCTTT. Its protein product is CASSQTGLEAFF. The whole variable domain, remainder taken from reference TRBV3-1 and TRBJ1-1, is DTAVSQTPKYLVTQMGNDKSIKCEQNLGHDTMYWYKQDSKKFLKIMFSYNNKELIINETVPNRFSPKSPDKAHLNLHINSLELGDSAVYFCASSQTGLEAFFGQGTRLTVV.

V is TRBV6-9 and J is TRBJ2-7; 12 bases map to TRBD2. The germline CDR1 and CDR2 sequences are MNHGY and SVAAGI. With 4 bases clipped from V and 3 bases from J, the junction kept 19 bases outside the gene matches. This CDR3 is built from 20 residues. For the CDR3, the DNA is TGTGCCAGCAGTTCCGGACTAGCGGGGCTAACATCCCCGAGGAACTACGAGCAGTACTTC. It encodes CASSSGLAGLTSPRNYEQYF.

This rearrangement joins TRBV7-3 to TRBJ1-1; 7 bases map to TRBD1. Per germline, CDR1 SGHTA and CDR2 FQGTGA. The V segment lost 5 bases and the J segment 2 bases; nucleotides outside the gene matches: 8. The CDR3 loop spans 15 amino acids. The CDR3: CASSINQGVNTEAFF. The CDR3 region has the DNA TGTGCCAGCAGCATAAATCAGGGGGTAAACACTGAAGCTTTCTTT.

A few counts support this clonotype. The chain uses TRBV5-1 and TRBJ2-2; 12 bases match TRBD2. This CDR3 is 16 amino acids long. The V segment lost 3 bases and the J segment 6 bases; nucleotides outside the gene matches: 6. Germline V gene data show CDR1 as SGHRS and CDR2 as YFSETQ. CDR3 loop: CASSSRTSGIPGELFF. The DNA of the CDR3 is TGCGCCAGCAGCTCACGGACTAGCGGGATCCCCGGGGAGCTGTTTTTT.

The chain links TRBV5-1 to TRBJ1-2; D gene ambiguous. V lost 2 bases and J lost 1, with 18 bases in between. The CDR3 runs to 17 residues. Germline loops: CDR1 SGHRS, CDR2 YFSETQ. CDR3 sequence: CASSFRVGRRVNYGYTF. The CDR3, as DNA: TGCGCCAGCAGCTTTAGAGTCGGACGCCGAGTTAACTATGGCTACACCTTC.

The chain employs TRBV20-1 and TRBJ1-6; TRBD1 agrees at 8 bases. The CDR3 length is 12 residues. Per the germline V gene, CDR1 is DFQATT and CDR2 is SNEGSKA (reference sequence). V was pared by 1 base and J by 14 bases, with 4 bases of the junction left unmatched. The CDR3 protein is CSARGQGTTLHF. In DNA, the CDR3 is TGCAGTGCTAGAGGACAGGGGACGACCCTCCACTTT.

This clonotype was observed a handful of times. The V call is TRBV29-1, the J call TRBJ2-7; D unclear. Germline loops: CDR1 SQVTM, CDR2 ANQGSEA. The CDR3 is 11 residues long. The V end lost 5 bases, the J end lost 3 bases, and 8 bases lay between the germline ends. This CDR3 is CSVISLYEQYF. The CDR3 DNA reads TGCAGCGTTATATCCCTCTACGAGCAGTACTTC.

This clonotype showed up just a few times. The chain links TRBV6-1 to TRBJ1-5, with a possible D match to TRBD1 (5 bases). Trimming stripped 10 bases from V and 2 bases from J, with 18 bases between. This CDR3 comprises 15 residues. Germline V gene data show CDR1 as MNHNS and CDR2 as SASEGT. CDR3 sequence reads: CATLLGGTGNQPQHF. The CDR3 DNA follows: TGTGCCACGCTACTTGGGGGGACTGGCAATCAGCCCCAGCATTTT.

CDR3 amino acids: CATSRGRDRLIYGYTF. The CDR3 bases are TGTGCCACCAGCCGGGGACGGGACAGGCTTATTTATGGCTACACCTTC. The rearrangement uses TRBV15 and TRBJ1-2, with 8 bases lining up with TRBD1. Germline values: CDR1 LNHNV, CDR2 YYDKDF (reference sequence). There are 16 residues in the CDR3. Unmatched junction bases numbered 13, after V lost 5 bases and J lost 5 bases.

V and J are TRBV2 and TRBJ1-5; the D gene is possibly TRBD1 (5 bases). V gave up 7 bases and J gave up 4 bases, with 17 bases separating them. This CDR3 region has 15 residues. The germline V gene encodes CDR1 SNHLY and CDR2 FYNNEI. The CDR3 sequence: CASNRGILANQPQHF. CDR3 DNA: TGTGCCAGCAACCGGGGGATCTTGGCAAATCAGCCCCAGCATTTT.